The next 5 T cell receptor beta chains were all read from a single sample in a study of OX40 agonist ivuxolimab in advanced cancers. The table came from immunoSEQ multiplex PCR; TCRdb's copy has only in-frame clones and leaves some out. Counted here are fewer than 80,000 clones, about 88% occurring once; the ten biggest clones make up 12%. The sample was CD4+ or CD8+ T cells sorted from blood, taken in a trial of the OX40 agonist ivuxolimab. All receptors come from an adult with an advanced solid tumor such as melanoma, head and neck, liver or kidney cancer.

This sequence joins TRBV19 and TRBJ2-1; TRBD2 is a possible D gene (5 bases). CDR1 and CDR2 from the germline V gene are LNHDA and SQIVND (reference sequence). Trimming left V 5 bases short and J 3 bases short, with 8 bases between. The CDR3 length is 13 residues. CDR3 residues: CASSVGVYNEQFF. The DNA for the CDR3 is TGTGCCAGTAGTGTCGGGGTCTACAATGAGCAGTTCTTC.

The chain joins TRBV27 to TRBJ2-2; D not certain. V gave up 5 bases and J gave up 0 bases, with 4 bases separating them. In germline, CDR1 is MNHEY, CDR2 SMNVEV (reference sequence). The CDR3 consists of 13 residues. CDR3 amino acids: CASSATNTGELFF. CDR3 DNA: TGTGCCAGCAGTGCGACGAACACCGGGGAGCTGTTTTTT.

CDR3 protein: CASSEAKPRRGEQFF. The CDR3, as DNA: TGTGCCAGCAGTGAAGCTAAACCTCGGCGCGGGGAGCAGTTCTTC. The rearrangement links TRBV6-1 to TRBJ2-1; a possible D gene is TRBD2 (5 bases). The germline V gene encodes CDR1 MNHNS and CDR2 SASEGT. CDR3 length: 15 amino acids. Trimming took 0 bases from V and 10 from J, leaving 16 bases between them.

V is TRBV27 and J is TRBJ2-2, with 10 bases that match TRBD1. The ends lost 5 bases at V and 9 bases at J; junction bases unmatched: 9. The CDR3 contains 15 residues. The germline V gene encodes CDR1 MNHEY and CDR2 SMNVEV (reference sequence). The CDR3 protein is CASSPGTGAWRELFF. CDR3 nucleotides: TGTGCCAGCAGTCCCGGGACAGGGGCTTGGCGGGAGCTGTTTTTT.

The V call is TRBV27, the J call TRBJ2-7; tentatively, D is TRBD2 (5 bases). V shed 0 bases and J shed 3 bases, with 6 bases lying between them. The CDR3 extends over 13 amino acids. CDR1 MNHEY and CDR2 SMNVEV come from the germline V gene (reference sequence). In DNA form, the CDR3 reads TGTGCCAGCAGTTTATCGGCGGGCTACGAGCAGTACTTC. This codes for CASSLSAGYEQYF.